The clone carrying this TCR beta chain was detected only a few times. The PCR ran on 60 Vbeta and 13 Jbeta primers. The method was immunoSEQ multiplex PCR; TCRdb's version includes in-frame clones alone and lacks a portion of them. The sample shows some 150,000 clones, roughly 60% of them seen only once. This record comes from a study of cytomegalovirus exposure and HLA in healthy donors. V was cut by 7 bases and J by 4 bases, with 7 bases left in between. CDR3 length: 12 amino acids. Germline V gives CDR1 SEHNR, CDR2 FQNEAQ (reference sequence). The V call is TRBV7-9, the J call TRBJ1-4; D remains unclear. The TCR was taken from a man aged 35-49 years in good health and CMV-seronegative. Sequenced sample: PBMCs. The CDR3 reads CASTYSNEKLFF. The CDR3 DNA reads as TGTGCCAGCACTTACAGTAATGAAAAACTGTTTTTT.